The clone carrying this TCR beta chain was counted a single time. The data were obtained in a study of blood T cell repertoires in COVID-19. Some clones are missing from TCRdb's copy, which holds only in-frame ones; the method was immunoSEQ multiplex PCR. Among 120,000 or so clones, approximately 70% were seen once, and the ten largest hold more than 7.5%. J was trimmed by 10 bases and V by 5 bases; bases with no gene match: 8. The CDR3 is 14 amino acids. From germline, CDR1 is SNHLY and CDR2 FYNNEI. V and J are TRBV2 and TRBJ1-6, with TRBD1 identical over 7 bases. The source of this sequence is an older woman with acute or convalescent COVID-19. Specimen: peripheral blood. CDR3 amino acids: CASSLRDSQSPLHF. The CDR3 DNA is TGTGCCAGCAGTCTCCGGGACAGTCAATCACCCCTCCACTTT.